This T cell receptor beta chain was identified in a study of blood T cell repertoires in COVID-19. In the study overall: Both acute and convalescent COVID-19 samples were obtained from the United States, Italy and Spain.

TCRdb keeps only in-frame clones here, not all; method: immunoSEQ multiplex PCR. The sample has almost 250,000 clones; around 89% are singletons. Losses at the gene ends were 2 bases for V and 4 bases for J; bases not matched to a gene: 2. The length of the CDR3 is 15 residues. In germline, CDR1 is SGDLS, CDR2 YYNGEE. V and J are TRBV9 and TRBJ1-4; 10 positions agree with TRBD1. Sequencing was done on a sample of PBMCs or T cells enriched from blood (not recorded which). The receptor was derived from a woman in her 30s who had recovered from COVID-19. CDR3 DNA: TGTGCCAGCAGCGTGACAGGGGGCATTAATGAAAAACTGTTTTTT. This gives the protein CASSVTGGINEKLFF.